The clone carrying this T cell receptor (beta chain) has ten or more counts. Its antigen is as yet unknown. The entry originates in a study of T-cell reconstitution after alpha-beta-depleted transplantation in children. Trimming took 5 bases from V and 0 from J; bases not matched to a gene: 8. Germline CDR1 reads SGHRS; CDR2 reads YFSETQ. The CDR3 runs to 16 residues. As it was prepared, the TCRbeta library received unique molecular identifiers. TCRdb reprocessed the PCR reads via MiXCR and lists one record per CDR3 protein. This sample has 780,000 or so distinct CDR3 sequences, with 15% to 20% found just once. The study's findings and limits: Diversity and T-cell counts at one year after transplant derived mostly from new T cells. Reported findings indicate that, about two months after transplant, alpha-beta T cells came from several hundred expanded clones, which were derived from non-depleted graft cells.

The sample in question was PBMCs, mostly from graft donor cells, obtained 360 days after TCRalphabeta/CD19-depleted stem cell transplant. The V gene is TRBV5-1, the J gene TRBJ1-1, with 9 bases matching TRBD1. The TCR comes from a male patient between 5 and 17 years old who had a stem cell transplant for acute lymphoblastic leukemia, so the T cells may come from the graft donor. Here the CDR3 DNA reads TGCGCCAGCAGGTCGGGGACAGGGATGATGAACACTGAAGCTTTCTTT. As protein: CASRSGTGMMNTEAFF.